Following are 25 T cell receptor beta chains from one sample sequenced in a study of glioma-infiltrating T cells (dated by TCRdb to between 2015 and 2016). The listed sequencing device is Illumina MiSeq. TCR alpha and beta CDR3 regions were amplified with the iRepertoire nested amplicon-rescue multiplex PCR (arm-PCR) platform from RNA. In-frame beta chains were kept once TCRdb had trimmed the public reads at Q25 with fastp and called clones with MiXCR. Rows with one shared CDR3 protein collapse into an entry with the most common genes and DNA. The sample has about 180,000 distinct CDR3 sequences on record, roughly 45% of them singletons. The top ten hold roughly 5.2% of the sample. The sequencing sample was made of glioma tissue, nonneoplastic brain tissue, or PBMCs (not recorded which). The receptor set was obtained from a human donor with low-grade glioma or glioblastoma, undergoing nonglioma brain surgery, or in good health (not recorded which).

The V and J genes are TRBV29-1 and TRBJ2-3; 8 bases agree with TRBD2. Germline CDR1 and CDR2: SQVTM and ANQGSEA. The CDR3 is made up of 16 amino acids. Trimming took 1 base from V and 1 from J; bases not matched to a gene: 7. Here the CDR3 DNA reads TGCAGCGTTGAAGGGGTGCGAGCGGGAGGCACAGATACGCAGTATTTT. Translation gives CSVEGVRAGGTDTQYF.

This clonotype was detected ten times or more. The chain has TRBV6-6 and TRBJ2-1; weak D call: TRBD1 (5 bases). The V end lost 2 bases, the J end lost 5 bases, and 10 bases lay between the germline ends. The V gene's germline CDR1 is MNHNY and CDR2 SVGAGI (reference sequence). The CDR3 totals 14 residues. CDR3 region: CASSYGAGNNEQFF. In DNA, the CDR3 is TGTGCCAGCAGTTACGGGGCAGGCAACAATGAGCAGTTCTTC.

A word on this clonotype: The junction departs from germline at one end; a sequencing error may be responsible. The CDR3 is CARSHDPRLARDTQYF. CDR3 DNA sequence: TGCGCCAGGAGCCATGACCCAAGACTAGCTAGAGATACGCAGTATTTT. This chain uses TRBV4-1 with TRBJ2-3; 7 bases agree with TRBD2. CDR1 is MGHRA and CDR2 is YSYEKL in the germline V gene. The CDR3 spans 16 residues.

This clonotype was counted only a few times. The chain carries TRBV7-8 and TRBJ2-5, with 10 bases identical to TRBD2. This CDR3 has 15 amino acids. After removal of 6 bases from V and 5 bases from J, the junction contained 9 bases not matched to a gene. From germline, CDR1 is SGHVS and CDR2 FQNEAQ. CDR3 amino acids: CASRVAGGPIETQYF. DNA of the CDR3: TGTGCCAGCAGGGTAGCGGGAGGCCCAATTGAGACCCAGTACTTC.

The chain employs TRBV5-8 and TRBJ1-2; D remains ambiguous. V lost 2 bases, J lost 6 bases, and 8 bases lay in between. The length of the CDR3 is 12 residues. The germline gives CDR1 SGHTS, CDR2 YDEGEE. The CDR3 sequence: CASSFAGNGYTF. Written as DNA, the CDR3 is TGTGCCAGCAGCTTTGCTGGCAATGGCTACACCTTC.

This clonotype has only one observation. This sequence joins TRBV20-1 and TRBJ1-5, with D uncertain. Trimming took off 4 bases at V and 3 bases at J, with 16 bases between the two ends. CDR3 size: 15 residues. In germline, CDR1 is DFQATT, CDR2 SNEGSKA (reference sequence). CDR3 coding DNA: TGCAGTGCTACGCGCAGCGGTGGACCCAATCAGCCCCAGCATTTT. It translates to CSATRSGGPNQPQHF.

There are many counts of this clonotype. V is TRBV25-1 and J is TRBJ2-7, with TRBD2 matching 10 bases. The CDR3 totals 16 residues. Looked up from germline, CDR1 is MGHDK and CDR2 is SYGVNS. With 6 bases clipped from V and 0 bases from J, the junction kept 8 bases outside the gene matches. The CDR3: CASSGVSSGGSYEQYF. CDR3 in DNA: TGTGCCAGCAGCGGAGTCTCTAGCGGGGGCTCCTACGAGCAGTACTTC.

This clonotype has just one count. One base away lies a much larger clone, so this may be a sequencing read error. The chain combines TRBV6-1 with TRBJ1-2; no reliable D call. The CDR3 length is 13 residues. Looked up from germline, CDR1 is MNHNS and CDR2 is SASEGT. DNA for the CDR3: TGTTCCATCAGTGAGTCGTCATCCTATGGCTACACCTTC. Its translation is CSISESSSYGYTF.

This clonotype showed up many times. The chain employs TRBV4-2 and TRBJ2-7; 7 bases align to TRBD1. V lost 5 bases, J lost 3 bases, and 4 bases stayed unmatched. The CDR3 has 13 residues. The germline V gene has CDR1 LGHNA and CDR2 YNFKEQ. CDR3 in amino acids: CASSKPGGYEQYF. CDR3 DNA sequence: TGTGCCAGCAGCAAGCCAGGGGGCTACGAGCAGTACTTC.

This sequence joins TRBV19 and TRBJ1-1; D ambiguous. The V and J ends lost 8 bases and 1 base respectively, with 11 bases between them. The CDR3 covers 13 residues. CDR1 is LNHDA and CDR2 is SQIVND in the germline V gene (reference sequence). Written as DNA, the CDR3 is TGTGCCAGTCGTAATATCAGGAACACTGAAGCTTTCTTT. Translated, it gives CASRNIRNTEAFF.

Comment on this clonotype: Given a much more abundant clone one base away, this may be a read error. In DNA form, the CDR3 reads TGCAGTGCTCTTTCCCGGGACAGTCCTTATTACGAGCATTACTTC. It translates to CSALSRDSPYYEHYF. The chain couples TRBV20-1 to TRBJ2-7; 7 bases are shared with TRBD1. CDR3 length: 15 amino acids. Germline V gene lookup returns CDR1 DFQATT and CDR2 SNEGSKA (reference sequence).

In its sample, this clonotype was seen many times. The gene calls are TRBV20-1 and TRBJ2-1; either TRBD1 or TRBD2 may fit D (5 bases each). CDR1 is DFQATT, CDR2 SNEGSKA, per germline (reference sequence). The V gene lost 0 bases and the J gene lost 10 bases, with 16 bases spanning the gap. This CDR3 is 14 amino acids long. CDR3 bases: TGCAGTGCTAGAGATCAGAGAATTAGGGACGAGCAGTTCTTC. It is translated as CSARDQRIRDEQFF.

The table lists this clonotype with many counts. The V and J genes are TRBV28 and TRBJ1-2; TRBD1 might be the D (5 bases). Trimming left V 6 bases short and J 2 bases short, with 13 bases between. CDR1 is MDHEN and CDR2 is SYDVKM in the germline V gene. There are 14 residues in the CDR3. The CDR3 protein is CASSTGGSNYGYTF. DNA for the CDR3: TGTGCCAGCAGCACCGGGGGTTCCAACTATGGCTACACCTTC.

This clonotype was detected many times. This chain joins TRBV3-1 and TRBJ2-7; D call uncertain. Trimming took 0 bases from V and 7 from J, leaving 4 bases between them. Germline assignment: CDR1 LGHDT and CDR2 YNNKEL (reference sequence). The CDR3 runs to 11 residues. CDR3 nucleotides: TGTGCCAGCAGCCAAGAGTGGGAGCAGTACTTC. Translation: CASSQEWEQYF.

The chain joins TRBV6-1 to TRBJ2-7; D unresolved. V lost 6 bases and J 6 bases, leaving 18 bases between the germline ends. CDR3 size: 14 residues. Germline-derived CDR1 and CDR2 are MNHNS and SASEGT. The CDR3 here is CASSPRASGSEQYF. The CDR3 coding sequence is TGTGCCAGCAGCCCCCGGGCCTCCGGTTCCGAGCAGTACTTC.

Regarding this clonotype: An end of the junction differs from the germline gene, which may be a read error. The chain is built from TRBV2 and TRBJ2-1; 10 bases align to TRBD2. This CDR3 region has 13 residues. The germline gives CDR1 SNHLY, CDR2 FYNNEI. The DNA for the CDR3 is TGTGCCAGCGGGCCTAGCGGGAGCAATGAGCAGTTATTC. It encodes CASGPSGSNEQLF. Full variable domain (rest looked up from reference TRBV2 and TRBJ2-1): EPEVTQTPSHQVTQMGQEVILRCVPISNHLYFYWYRQILGQKVEFLVSFYNNEISEKSEIFDDQFSVERPDGSNFTLKIRSTKLEDSAMYFCASGPSGSNEQLFGPGTRLTVL.

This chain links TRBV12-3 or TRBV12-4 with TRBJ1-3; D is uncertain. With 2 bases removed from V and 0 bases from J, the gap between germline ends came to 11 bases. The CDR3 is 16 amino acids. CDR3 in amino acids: CASSLSFPRSGNTIYF. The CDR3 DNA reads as TGTGCCAGCAGTTTAAGTTTTCCCCGCTCTGGAAACACCATATATTTT.

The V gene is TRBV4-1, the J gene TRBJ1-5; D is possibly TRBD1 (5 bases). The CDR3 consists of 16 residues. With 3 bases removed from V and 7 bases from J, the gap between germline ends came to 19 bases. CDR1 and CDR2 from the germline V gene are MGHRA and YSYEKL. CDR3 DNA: TGCGCCAGCAGCCAGGATCGACAGACCCGGGACCAGCCCCAGCATTTT. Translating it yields CASSQDRQTRDQPQHF.

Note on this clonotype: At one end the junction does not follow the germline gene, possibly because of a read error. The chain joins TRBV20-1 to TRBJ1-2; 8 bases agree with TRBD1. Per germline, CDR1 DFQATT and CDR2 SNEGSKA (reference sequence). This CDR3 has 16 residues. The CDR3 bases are TGCAGTGCTAGAGATATGGGACAGGTCTCTAATTATGGCTACAGCTTC. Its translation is CSARDMGQVSNYGYSF.

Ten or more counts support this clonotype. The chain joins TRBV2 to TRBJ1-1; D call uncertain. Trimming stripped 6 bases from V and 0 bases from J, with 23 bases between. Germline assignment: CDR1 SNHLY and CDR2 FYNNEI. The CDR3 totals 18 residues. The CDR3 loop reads CASSFGRAGGTMNTEAFF. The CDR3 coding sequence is TGTGCCAGCAGCTTTGGGAGGGCAGGCGGAACCATGAACACTGAAGCTTTCTTT.

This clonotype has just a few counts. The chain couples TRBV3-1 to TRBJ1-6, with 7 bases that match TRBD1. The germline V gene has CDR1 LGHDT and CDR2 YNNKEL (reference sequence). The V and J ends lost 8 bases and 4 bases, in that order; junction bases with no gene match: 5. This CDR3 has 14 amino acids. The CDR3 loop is CASWDSGYNSPLHF. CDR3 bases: TGTGCCAGCTGGGACAGCGGTTATAATTCACCCCTCCACTTT.

CDR3 amino acids: CSSQGDLRGYTF. CDR3 coding DNA: TGCAGTTCACAAGGGGACTTGAGGGGCTACACCTTC. This chain joins TRBV20-1 and TRBJ1-2, with a tentative D call TRBD1 (5 bases). The V end lost 8 bases, the J end lost 8 bases, and 18 bases lay between the germline ends. CDR3 length: 12 residues. Germline V gene sequence: CDR1 DFQATT, CDR2 SNEGSKA (reference sequence).

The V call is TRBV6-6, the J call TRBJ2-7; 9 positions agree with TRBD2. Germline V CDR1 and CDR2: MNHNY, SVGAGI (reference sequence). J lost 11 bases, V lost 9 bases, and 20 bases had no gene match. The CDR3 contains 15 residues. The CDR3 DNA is TGTGCCAGACAAGGGGCGGGAGGGATCTACAATGAGAAGTACTTC. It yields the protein CARQGAGGIYNEKYF.

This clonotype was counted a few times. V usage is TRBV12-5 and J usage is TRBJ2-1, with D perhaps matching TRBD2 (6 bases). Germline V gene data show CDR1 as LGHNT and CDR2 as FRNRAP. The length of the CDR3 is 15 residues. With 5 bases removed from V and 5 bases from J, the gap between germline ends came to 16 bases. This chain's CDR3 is CASGPPGLYHNEQFF. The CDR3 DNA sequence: TGTGCTAGTGGTCCCCCGGGACTCTACCACAATGAGCAGTTCTTC.

The CDR3, as DNA: TGTGCCAGCAGCCCCCACACCAATGAGCAGTTCTTC. Translation: CASSPHTNEQFF. The genes are TRBV12-3 or TRBV12-4 and TRBJ2-1; no clear D. The CDR3 has 12 residues. Trimming took off 6 bases at V and 6 bases at J, with 9 bases between the two ends.